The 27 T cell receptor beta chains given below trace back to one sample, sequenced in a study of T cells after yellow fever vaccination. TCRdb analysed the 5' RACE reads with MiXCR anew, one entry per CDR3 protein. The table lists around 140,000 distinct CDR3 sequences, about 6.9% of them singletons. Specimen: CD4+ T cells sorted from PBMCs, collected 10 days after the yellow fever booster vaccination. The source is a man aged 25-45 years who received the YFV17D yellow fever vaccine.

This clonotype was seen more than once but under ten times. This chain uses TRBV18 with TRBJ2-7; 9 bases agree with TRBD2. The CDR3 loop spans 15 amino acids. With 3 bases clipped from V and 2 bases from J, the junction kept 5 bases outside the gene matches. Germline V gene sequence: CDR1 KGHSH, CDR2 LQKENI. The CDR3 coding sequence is TGTGCCAGCTCACCGGAGGGACTAGCAACCTACGAGCAGTACTTC. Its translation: CASSPEGLATYEQYF.

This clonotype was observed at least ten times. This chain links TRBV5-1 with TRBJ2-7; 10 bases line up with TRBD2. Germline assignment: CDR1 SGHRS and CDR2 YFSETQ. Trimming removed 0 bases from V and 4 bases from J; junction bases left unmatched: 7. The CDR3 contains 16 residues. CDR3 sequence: CASSLAASGSAYEQYF. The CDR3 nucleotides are TGCGCCAGCAGCTTGGCGGCTAGCGGGAGTGCGTACGAGCAGTACTTC.

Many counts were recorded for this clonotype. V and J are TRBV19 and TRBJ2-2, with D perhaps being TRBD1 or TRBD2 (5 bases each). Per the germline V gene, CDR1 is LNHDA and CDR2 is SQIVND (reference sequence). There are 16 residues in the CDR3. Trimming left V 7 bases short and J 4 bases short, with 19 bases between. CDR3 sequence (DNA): TGTGCCAGTACCAAACCCCCCGGGGACCTCACCGGGGAGCTGTTTTTT. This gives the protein CASTKPPGDLTGELFF.

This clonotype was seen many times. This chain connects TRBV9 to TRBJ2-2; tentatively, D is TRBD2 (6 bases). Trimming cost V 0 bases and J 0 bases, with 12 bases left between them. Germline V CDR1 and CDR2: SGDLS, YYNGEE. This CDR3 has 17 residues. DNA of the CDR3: TGTGCCAGCAGCGTAGGAGCACTAGCAGCGAACACCGGGGAGCTGTTTTTT. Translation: CASSVGALAANTGELFF.

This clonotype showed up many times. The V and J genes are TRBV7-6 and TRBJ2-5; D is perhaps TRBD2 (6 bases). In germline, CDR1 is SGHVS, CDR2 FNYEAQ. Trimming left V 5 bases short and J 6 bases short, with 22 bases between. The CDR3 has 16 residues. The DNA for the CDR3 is TGTGCCAGCAGCCGTCTCTCTAGCGCCGGAGTAAAGACCCAGTACTTC. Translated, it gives CASSRLSSAGVKTQYF. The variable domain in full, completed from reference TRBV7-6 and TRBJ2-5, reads GAGVSQSPRYKVTKRGQDVALRCDPISGHVSLYWYRQALGQGPEFLTYFNYEAQQDKSGLPNDRFSAERPEGSISTLTIQRTEQRDSAMYRCASSRLSSAGVKTQYFGPGTRLLVL.

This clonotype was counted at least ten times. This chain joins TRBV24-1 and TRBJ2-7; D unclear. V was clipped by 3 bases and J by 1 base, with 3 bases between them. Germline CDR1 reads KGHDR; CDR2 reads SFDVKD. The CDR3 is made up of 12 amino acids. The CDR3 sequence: CATSDLSYEQYF. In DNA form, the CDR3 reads TGTGCCACCAGTGATCTATCCTACGAGCAGTACTTC.

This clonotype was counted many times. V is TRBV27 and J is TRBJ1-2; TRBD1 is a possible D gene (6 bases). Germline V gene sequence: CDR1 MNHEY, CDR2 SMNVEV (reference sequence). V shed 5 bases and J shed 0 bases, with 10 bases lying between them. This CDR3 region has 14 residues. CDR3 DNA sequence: TGTGCCAGCAGTACCCGACAGGCTAACTATGGCTACACCTTC. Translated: CASSTRQANYGYTF.

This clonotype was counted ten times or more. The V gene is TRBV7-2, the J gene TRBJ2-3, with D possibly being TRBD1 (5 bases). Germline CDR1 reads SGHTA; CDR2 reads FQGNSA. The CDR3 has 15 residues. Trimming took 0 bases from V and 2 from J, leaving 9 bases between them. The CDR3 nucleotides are TGTGCCAGCAGCTTAGCTCGACAGAACACAGATACGCAGTATTTT. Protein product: CASSLARQNTDTQYF.

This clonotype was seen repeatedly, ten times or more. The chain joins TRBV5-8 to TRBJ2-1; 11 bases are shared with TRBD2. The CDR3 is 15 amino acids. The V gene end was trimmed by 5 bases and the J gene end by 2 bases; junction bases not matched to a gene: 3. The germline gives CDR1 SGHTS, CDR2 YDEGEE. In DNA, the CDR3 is TGTGCCAGCAGTCCTAGCGGGAGGCCCTACAATGAGCAGTTCTTC. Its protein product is CASSPSGRPYNEQFF.

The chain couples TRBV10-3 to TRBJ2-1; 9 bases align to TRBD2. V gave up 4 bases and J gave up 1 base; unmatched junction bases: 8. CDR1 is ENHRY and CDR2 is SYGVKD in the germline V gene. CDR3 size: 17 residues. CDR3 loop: CAISARTSVYSYNEQFF. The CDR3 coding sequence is TGTGCCATCAGTGCCCGGACTAGCGTCTATTCCTACAATGAGCAGTTCTTC.

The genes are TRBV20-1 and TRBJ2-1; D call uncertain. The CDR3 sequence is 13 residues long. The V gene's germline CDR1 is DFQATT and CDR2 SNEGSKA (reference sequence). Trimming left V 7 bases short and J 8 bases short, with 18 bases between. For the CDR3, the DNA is TGCAGTGGATGGGCAGGCGGTATAGATGAGCAGTTCTTC. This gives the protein CSGWAGGIDEQFF.

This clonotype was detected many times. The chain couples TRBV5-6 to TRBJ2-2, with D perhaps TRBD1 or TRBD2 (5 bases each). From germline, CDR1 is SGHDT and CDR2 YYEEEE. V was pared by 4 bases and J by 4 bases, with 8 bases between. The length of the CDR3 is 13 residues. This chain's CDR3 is CASSRDLTGELFF. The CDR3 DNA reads TGTGCCAGCAGCCGGGACCTCACCGGGGAGCTGTTTTTT.

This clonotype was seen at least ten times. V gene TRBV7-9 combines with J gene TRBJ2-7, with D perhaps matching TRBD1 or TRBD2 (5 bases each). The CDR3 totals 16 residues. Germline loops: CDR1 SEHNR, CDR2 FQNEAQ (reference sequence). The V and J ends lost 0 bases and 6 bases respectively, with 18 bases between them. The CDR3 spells CASSLAPGWGTSEQYF. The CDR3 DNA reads TGTGCCAGCAGCTTAGCCCCTGGATGGGGGACGTCCGAGCAGTACTTC.

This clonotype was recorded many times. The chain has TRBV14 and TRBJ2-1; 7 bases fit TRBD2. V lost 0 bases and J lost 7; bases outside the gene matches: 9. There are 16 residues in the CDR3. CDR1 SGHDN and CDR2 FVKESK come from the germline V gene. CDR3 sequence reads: CASSQEGKGRVNEQFF. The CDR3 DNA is TGTGCCAGCAGCCAAGAAGGGAAAGGGAGGGTAAATGAGCAGTTCTTC.

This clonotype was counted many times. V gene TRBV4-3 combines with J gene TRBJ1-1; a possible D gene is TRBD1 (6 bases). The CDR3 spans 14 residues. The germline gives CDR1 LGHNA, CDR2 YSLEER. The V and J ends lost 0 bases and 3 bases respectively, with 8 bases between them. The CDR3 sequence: CASSQEQGYTEAFF. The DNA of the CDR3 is TGCGCCAGCAGCCAAGAACAGGGTTACACTGAAGCTTTCTTT.

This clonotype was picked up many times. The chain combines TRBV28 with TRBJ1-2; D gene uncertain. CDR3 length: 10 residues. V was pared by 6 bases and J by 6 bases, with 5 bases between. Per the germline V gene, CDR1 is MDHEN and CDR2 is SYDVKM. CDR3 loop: CASRDDGYTF. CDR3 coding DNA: TGTGCCAGCAGGGATGATGGCTACACCTTC.

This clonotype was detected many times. The CDR3 bases are TGCGCCAGCAGCTTGACACAGGGGTGGGGCTACGAGCAGTACTTC. It yields the protein CASSLTQGWGYEQYF. This rearrangement joins TRBV5-1 to TRBJ2-7; 7 bases are a match to TRBD1. Germline V gene lookup returns CDR1 SGHRS and CDR2 YFSETQ. With 1 base clipped from V and 3 bases from J, the junction kept 7 bases outside the gene matches. The CDR3 sequence is 15 residues long.

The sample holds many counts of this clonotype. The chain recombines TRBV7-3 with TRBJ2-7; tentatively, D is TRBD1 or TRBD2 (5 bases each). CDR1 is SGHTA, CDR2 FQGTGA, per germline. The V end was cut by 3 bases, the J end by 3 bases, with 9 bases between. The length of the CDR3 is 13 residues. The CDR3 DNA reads TGTGCCAGCAGCTTGGGACCATACTACGAGCAGTACTTC. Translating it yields CASSLGPYYEQYF.

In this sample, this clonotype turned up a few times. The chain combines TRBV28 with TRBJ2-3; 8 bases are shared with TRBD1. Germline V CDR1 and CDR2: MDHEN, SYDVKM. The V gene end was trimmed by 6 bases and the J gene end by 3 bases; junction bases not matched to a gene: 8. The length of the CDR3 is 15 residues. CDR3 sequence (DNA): TGTGCCAGCAGCCGGACAGGGAGAGGGACAGATACGCAGTATTTT. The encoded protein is CASSRTGRGTDTQYF. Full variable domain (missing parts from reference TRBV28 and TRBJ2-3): DVKVTQSSRYLVKRTGEKVFLECVQDMDHENMFWYRQDPGLGLRLIYFSYDVKMKEKGDIPEGYSVSREKKERFSLILESASTNQTSMYLCASSRTGRGTDTQYFGPGTRLTVL.

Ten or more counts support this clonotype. CDR3 loop: CASSRDGSSYEQYF. For the CDR3, the DNA is TGTGCCAGCAGCCGGGACGGAAGCTCCTACGAGCAGTACTTC. This sequence joins TRBV28 and TRBJ2-7; D may be TRBD1 or TRBD2 (5 bases each). Germline lookup yields CDR1 MDHEN and CDR2 SYDVKM. The CDR3 is 14 amino acids. Trimming left V 6 bases short and J 0 bases short, with 12 bases between.

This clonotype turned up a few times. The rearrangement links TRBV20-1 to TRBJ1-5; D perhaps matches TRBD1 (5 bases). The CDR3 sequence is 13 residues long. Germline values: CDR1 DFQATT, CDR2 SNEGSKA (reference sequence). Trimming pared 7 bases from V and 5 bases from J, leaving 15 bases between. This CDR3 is CSGRTLVHQPQHF. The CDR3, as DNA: TGCAGTGGACGGACACTGGTCCATCAGCCCCAGCATTTT.

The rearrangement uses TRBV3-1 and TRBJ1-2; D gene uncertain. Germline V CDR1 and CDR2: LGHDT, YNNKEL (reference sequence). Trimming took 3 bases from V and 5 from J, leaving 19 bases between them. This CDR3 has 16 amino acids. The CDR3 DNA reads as TGTGCCAGCAGCCACGGCGCGAACACCCAAGGGTATGGCTACACCTTC. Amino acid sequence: CASSHGANTQGYGYTF.

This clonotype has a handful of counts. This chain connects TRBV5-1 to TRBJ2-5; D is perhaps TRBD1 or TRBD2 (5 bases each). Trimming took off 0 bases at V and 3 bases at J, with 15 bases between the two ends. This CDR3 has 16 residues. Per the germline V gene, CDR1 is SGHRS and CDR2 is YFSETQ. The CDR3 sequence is CASSLAGARREETQYF. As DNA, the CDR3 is TGCGCCAGCAGCTTGGCCGGGGCTAGGCGGGAAGAGACCCAGTACTTC.

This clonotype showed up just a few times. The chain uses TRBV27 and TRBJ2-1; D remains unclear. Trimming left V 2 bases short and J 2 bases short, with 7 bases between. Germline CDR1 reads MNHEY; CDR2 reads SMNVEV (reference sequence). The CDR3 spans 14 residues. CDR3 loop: CASSLRLAYNEQFF. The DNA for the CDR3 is TGTGCCAGCAGTTTAAGGCTAGCCTACAATGAGCAGTTCTTC.

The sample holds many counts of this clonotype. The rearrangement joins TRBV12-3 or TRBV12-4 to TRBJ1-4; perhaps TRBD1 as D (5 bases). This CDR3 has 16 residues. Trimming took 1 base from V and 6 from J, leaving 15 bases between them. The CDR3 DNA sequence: TGTGCCAGCAGTTTAGGCCTTAGGGGCCGGGATGAAAAACTGTTTTTT. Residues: CASSLGLRGRDEKLFF.

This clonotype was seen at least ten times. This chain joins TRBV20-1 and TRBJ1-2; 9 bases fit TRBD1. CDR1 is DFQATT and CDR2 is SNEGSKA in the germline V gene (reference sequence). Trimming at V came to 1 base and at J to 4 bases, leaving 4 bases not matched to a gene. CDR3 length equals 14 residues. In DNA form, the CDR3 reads TGCAGTGCTAGAGGGACAGGGGTGTCCTATGGCTACACCTTC. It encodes CSARGTGVSYGYTF.

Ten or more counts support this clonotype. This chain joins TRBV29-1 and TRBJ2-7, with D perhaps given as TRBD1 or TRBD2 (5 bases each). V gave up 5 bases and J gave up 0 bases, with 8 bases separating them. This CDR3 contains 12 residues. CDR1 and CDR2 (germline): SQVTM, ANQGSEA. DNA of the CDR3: TGCAGCGTTCTGAGGGGCTCCTACGAGCAGTACTTC. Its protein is CSVLRGSYEQYF.